A single sample is the source of the 6 T cell receptor beta chains below, sequenced in a study of blood T cell repertoires in COVID-19. Method: immunoSEQ multiplex PCR; TCRdb's copy keeps in-frame clones and lacks some. The table lists some 190,000 clones, 60% to 80% of them singletons. The sample was PBMCs or T cells enriched from blood (not recorded which). These receptors originate from a man aged 55 to 69 who had been exposed to COVID-19.

The gene calls are TRBV7-9 and TRBJ1-1, with D hard to call. CDR1 SEHNR and CDR2 FQNEAQ come from the germline V gene (reference sequence). This CDR3 comprises 14 residues. Trimming stripped 2 bases from V and 0 bases from J, with 7 bases between. The CDR3 nucleotides are TGTGCCAGCAGCTTACGGGTCATGAACACTGAAGCTTTCTTT. It specifies CASSLRVMNTEAFF.

The chain links TRBV18 to TRBJ1-1; D not resolved. This CDR3 spans 13 amino acids. CDR1 and CDR2 from the germline V gene are KGHSH and LQKENI. V lost 2 bases, J lost 4 bases, and 8 bases lay in between. The chain's CDR3 is CASSPYSGTEAFF. CDR3 in DNA: TGTGCCAGCTCACCATATTCCGGCACTGAAGCTTTCTTT.

This chain joins TRBV19 and TRBJ1-6; a possible D gene is TRBD1 (6 bases). CDR3 size: 17 residues. Trimming removed 5 bases from V and 7 bases from J, with 21 bases in between. Germline V CDR1 and CDR2: LNHDA, SQIVND (reference sequence). The CDR3 here is CASSGPGQSFSNSPLHF. Written as DNA, the CDR3 is TGTGCCAGTAGTGGACCAGGACAGTCCTTCTCCAATTCACCCCTCCACTTT.

J is TRBJ1-1 and V is TRBV14; D is uncertain. This CDR3 is built from 13 residues. Trimming cost V 6 bases and J 1 base, with 9 bases left between them. Germline CDR1 is SGHDN and CDR2 is FVKESK. The CDR3 sequence is CASSFSGNTEAFF. The CDR3 region has the DNA TGTGCCAGCAGTTTCTCCGGGAACACTGAAGCTTTCTTT.

This clone was counted once. This rearrangement joins TRBV27 to TRBJ1-2; tentatively, D is TRBD1 (6 bases). Per the germline V gene, CDR1 is MNHEY and CDR2 is SMNVEV (reference sequence). The ends were cut back, 5 bases at V and 8 bases at J, with 9 bases in the middle. The CDR3 is made up of 11 amino acids. DNA of the CDR3: TGTGCCAGCAGTGGGCAGGGGGGCTACACCTTC. It codes for CASSGQGGYTF.

The rearrangement uses TRBV28 and TRBJ1-2, with D hard to call. CDR1 and CDR2 (germline): MDHEN, SYDVKM. There are 15 residues in the CDR3. Trimming removed 4 bases at V and 5 bases at J, with 17 bases between. CDR3 protein: CASSSHRGGWYGYTF. The CDR3 region has the DNA TGTGCCAGCAGTTCTCACCGGGGAGGGTGGTATGGCTACACCTTC.